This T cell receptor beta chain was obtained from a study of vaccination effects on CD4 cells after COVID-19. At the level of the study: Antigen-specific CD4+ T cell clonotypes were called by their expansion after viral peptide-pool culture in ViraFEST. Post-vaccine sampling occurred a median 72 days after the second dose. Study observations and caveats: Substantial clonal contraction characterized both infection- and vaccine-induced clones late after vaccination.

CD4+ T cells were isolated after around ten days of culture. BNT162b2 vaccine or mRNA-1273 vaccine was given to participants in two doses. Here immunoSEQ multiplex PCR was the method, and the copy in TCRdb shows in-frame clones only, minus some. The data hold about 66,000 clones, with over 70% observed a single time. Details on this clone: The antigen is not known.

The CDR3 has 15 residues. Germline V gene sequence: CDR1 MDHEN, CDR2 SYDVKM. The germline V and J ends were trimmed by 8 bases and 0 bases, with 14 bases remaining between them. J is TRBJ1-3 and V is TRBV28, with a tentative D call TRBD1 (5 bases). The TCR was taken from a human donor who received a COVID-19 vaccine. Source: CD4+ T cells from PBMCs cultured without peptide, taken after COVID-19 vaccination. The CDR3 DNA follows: TGTGCCAGCCATGGGGCGGCGTACTCTGGAAACACCATATATTTT. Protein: CASHGAAYSGNTIYF. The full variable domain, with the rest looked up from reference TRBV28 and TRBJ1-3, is DVKVTQSSRYLVKRTGEKVFLECVQDMDHENMFWYRQDPGLGLRLIYFSYDVKMKEKGDIPEGYSVSREKKERFSLILESASTNQTSMYLCASHGAAYSGNTIYFGEGSWLTVV.